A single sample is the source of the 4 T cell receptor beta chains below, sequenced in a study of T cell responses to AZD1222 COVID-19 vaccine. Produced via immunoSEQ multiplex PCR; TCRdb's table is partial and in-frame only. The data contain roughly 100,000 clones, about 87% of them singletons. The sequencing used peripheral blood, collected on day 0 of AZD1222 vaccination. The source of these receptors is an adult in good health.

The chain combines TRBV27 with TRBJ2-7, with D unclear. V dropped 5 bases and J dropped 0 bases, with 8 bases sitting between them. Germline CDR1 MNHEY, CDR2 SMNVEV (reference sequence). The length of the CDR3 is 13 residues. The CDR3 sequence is CASSNSDSYEQYF. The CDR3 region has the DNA TGTGCCAGCAGTAACAGTGACTCCTACGAGCAGTACTTC.

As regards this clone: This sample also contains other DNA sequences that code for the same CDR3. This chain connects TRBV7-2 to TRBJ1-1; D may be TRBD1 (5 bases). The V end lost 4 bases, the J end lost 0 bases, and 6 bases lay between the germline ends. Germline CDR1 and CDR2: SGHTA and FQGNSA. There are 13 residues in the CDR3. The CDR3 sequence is CASSSQVNTEAFF. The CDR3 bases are TGTGCCAGCAGCTCACAGGTGAACACTGAAGCTTTCTTT.

This CDR3 reads CASSMDRAWPQHF. The CDR3 coding sequence is TGTGCCAGCAGCATGGACAGGGCCTGGCCCCAGCATTTT. The chain carries TRBV12-3 or TRBV12-4 and TRBJ1-5; 8 nucleotides align to TRBD1. J lost 9 bases, V lost 6 bases, and 7 bases had no gene match. This CDR3 contains 13 residues.

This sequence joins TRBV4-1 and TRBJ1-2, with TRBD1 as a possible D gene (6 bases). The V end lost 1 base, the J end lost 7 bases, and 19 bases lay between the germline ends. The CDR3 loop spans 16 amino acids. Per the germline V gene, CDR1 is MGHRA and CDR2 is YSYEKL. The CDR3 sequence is CASSQAAKGTRRGYTF. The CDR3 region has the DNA TGCGCCAGCAGCCAAGCGGCTAAAGGGACACGTCGTGGCTACACCTTC.